One and the same sample provided the 16 T cell receptor beta chains below, sequenced in a study of blood T cell repertoires in COVID-19. TCRdb keeps only in-frame clones here, not all; method: immunoSEQ multiplex PCR. Of some 130,000 clones listed, approximately 82% are singletons. Sequenced material: peripheral blood. All receptors come from a man aged 35-49 years with active or convalescent COVID-19.

The chain combines TRBV19 with TRBJ1-5; 7 bases agree with TRBD1. The CDR3 runs to 14 residues. The germline CDR1 and CDR2 sequences are LNHDA and SQIVND (reference sequence). J gave up 7 bases and V 7 bases, and 10 bases lay outside the gene matches. CDR3 in DNA: TGTGCCAGTAATGGACAGGCCGAAGGGCAGCCCCAGCATTTT. It codes for CASNGQAEGQPQHF.

The DNA for the CDR3 is TGCGCCAGCAGCCCCCCCAGCCTAGCGGGGGGCCACGAGCAGTACTTC. Translation: CASSPPSLAGGHEQYF. The genes are TRBV5-1 and TRBJ2-7, with 11 bases aligning to TRBD2. With 4 bases clipped from V and 5 bases from J, the junction kept 11 bases outside the gene matches. Germline V CDR1 and CDR2: SGHRS, YFSETQ. The CDR3 is 16 amino acids. Drawing the rest from reference TRBV5-1 and TRBJ2-7, the complete variable domain is KAGVTQTPRYLIKTRGQQVTLSCSPISGHRSVSWYQQTPGQGLQFLFEYFSETQRNKGNFPGRFSGRQFSNSRSEMNVSTLELGDSALYLCASSPPSLAGGHEQYFGPGTRLTVT.

CDR3 sequence (DNA): TGTGCCAGCAGCTTTCAGGTGAATCAGCCCCAGCATTTT. Its translation: CASSFQVNQPQHF. This chain links TRBV5-6 with TRBJ1-5; no definite D call. This CDR3 region has 13 residues. From germline, CDR1 is SGHDT and CDR2 YYEEEE. The germline V and J ends were trimmed by 2 bases and 4 bases, with 7 bases remaining between them.

This clone showed up many times. The rearrangement joins TRBV19 to TRBJ2-7; 7 nucleotides line up with TRBD1. Unmatched junction bases numbered 7, after V lost 5 bases and J lost 3 bases. This CDR3 contains 14 residues. Germline assignment: CDR1 LNHDA and CDR2 SQIVND (reference sequence). CDR3: CASSDRAESYEQYF. CDR3 coding DNA: TGTGCCAGTAGTGACAGGGCTGAAAGCTACGAGCAGTACTTC.

The table lists this clone with a few counts. The V and J genes are TRBV5-4 and TRBJ2-7; D might be TRBD2 (6 bases). The ends were cut back, 5 bases at V and 0 bases at J, with 15 bases in the middle. CDR1 and CDR2 (germline): SGHNT, YYREEE (reference sequence). CDR3 size: 15 residues. CDR3 nucleotide sequence: TGTGCCAGCAGTCCGGAGGGTTATACCTCCTACGAGCAGTACTTC. Translating it yields CASSPEGYTSYEQYF.

This sequence joins TRBV6-5 and TRBJ1-6; 11 nucleotides align to TRBD1. Germline CDR1 reads MNHEY; CDR2 reads SVGAGI. J lost 5 bases, V lost 4 bases, and 4 bases had no gene match. The CDR3 runs 16 residues. The CDR3 coding sequence is TGTGCCAGCAGTTCCTTGGACAGGGGGCATAATTCACCCCTCCACTTT. It codes for CASSSLDRGHNSPLHF.

This chain connects TRBV5-4 to TRBJ2-7, with 11 bases lining up with TRBD2. The CDR3 sequence is 15 residues long. V was pared by 4 bases and J by 2 bases, with 5 bases of the junction left unmatched. Germline CDR1 reads SGHNT; CDR2 reads YYREEE (reference sequence). In DNA form, the CDR3 reads TGTGCCAGCAGCGACCCGGGACTAGCGGCCTACGAGCAGTACTTC. Translation: CASSDPGLAAYEQYF.

The rearrangement joins TRBV2 to TRBJ1-6; D is unclear. This CDR3 is 15 amino acids long. Germline CDR1 and CDR2: SNHLY and FYNNEI. V was trimmed by 7 bases and J by 0 bases, leaving 10 bases between them. Written as DNA, the CDR3 is TGTGCCAGCATCCCGGTGAGCTCCTATAATTCACCCCTCCACTTT. This encodes CASIPVSSYNSPLHF.

The chain couples TRBV29-1 to TRBJ2-2; D perhaps matches TRBD1 (5 bases). Trimming stripped 4 bases from V and 5 bases from J, with 8 bases between. Germline V CDR1 and CDR2: SQVTM, ANQGSEA. This CDR3 contains 12 residues. The CDR3 DNA is TGCAGCGTTGGGTCAGGGACCGGGGAGCTGTTTTTT. Translated: CSVGSGTGELFF.

The chain links TRBV18 to TRBJ1-2, with TRBD1 matching over 7 bases. Germline trimming cut 4 bases from V and 0 bases from J; bases unmatched to any gene: 8. This CDR3 has 16 residues. The germline V gene encodes CDR1 KGHSH and CDR2 LQKENI. Written as DNA, the CDR3 is TGTGCCAGCTCACGCTCAGGGGGAAGCTCTAACTATGGCTACACCTTC. Amino acids: CASSRSGGSSNYGYTF.

This clone was recorded only once. The chain carries TRBV12-3 or TRBV12-4 and TRBJ1-2; D not certain. The CDR3 extends over 12 amino acids. The V gene lost 1 base and the J gene lost 8 bases, with 8 bases spanning the gap. The CDR3 DNA sequence: TGTGCCAGCAGTTTAGGAGGGAAGGGCTACACCTTC. Its protein is CASSLGGKGYTF.

This chain links TRBV18 with TRBJ1-6, with TRBD1 as a possible D gene (5 bases). This CDR3 has 14 residues. With 4 bases removed from V and 5 bases from J, the gap between germline ends came to 9 bases. Germline V gene lookup returns CDR1 KGHSH and CDR2 LQKENI. CDR3: CASSQGLDNSPLHF. CDR3 nucleotides: TGTGCCAGCTCACAGGGACTCGATAATTCACCCCTCCACTTT.

The CDR3 nucleotides read TGTGCCAGCAGCTTCCAACGGGACACCAAGAACACCGGGGAGCTGTTTTTT. Translating gives CASSFQRDTKNTGELFF. The chain joins TRBV9 to TRBJ2-2; weak D call: TRBD1 (6 bases). Germline CDR1 reads SGDLS; CDR2 reads YYNGEE. Trimming took 4 bases from V and 1 from J, leaving 17 bases between them. The CDR3 sequence is 17 residues long.

The CDR3 sequence is CASSREQGPNTGELFF. CDR3 nucleotide sequence: TGTGCCAGCAGCCGGGAACAGGGGCCGAACACCGGGGAGCTGTTTTTT. This chain uses TRBV5-4 with TRBJ2-2, with TRBD1 matching over 7 bases. V gave up 4 bases and J gave up 0 bases; unmatched junction bases: 6. Germline V gene data show CDR1 as SGHNT and CDR2 as YYREEE (reference sequence). CDR3 size: 16 residues.

This chain joins TRBV7-2 and TRBJ1-2, with a possible D match to TRBD1 (6 bases). This CDR3 is built from 16 residues. Between the trimmed V and J ends, which lost 6 bases and 0 bases, there was a span of 17 bases. Per germline, CDR1 SGHTA and CDR2 FQGNSA. The CDR3 DNA sequence: TGTGCCAGCAGAGCGACCCTAGGGACAACTAACTATGGCTACACCTTC. As protein: CASRATLGTTNYGYTF.

This clone was found once. The chain employs TRBV7-8 and TRBJ2-7; D possibly corresponds to TRBD1 (6 bases). CDR1 is SGHVS and CDR2 is FQNEAQ in the germline V gene. Between the trimmed V and J ends, which lost 2 bases and 0 bases, there was a span of 11 bases. This CDR3 is built from 15 residues. CDR3 coding DNA: TGTGCCAGCAGCTTAACACAGGGCCCCTCCTACGAGCAGTACTTC. Protein sequence: CASSLTQGPSYEQYF.